A selection of T cell receptor beta chains follows, all from one sample in a study of blood T cell repertoires in COVID-19. This table comes from immunoSEQ multiplex PCR, and its TCRdb copy is limited to in-frame clones, with some not included. Altogether 110,000 to 150,000 clones are present, 79% being singletons, with the ten largest covering around 8.7%. The material sequenced was peripheral blood. The receptors come from a man between 50 and 59 years old with active or convalescent COVID-19. Each CDR3 is given with its conserved first and last residue. A D gene is named only where the DNA matches it firmly. Rows give clone size only sometimes, using once, few, many, or a class for an expanded clone.

DNA: TGTGCCAGTAGTATTAGGGGTAGCTCGAGTAAGACCCAGTACTTC
CDR3: CASSIRGSSSKTQYF
V: TRBV19
size: NA
J: TRBJ2-5
D: NA

DNA: TGTGCCACCAGTGACCCCCCGCGGGGGGAAGAGACCCAGTACTTC
CDR3: CATSDPPRGEETQYF
V: TRBV24-1
size: NA
J: TRBJ2-5
D: TRBD2

DNA: TGCGCCAGCAGCTTGGAGAGGATTCGGGAGACCCAGTACTTC
CDR3: CASSLERIRETQYF
V: TRBV5-1
size: NA
J: TRBJ2-5
D: NA

DNA: TGTGCCAGCAGCCCTTGGACAGCAGGGAGCACAGATACGCAGTATTTT
CDR3: CASSPWTAGSTDTQYF
V: TRBV5-8
size: NA
J: TRBJ2-3
D: NA

DNA: TGTGCCAGCAGCTTACCAGGCCGGGGATACAATGAGCAGTTCTTC
CDR3: CASSLPGRGYNEQFF
V: TRBV7-3
size: NA
J: TRBJ2-1
D: NA

DNA: TGTGCCAGCAGTTACTCAAAAGCGGGAGCGCGGGCCACCGGGGAGCTGTTTTTT
CDR3: CASSYSKAGARATGELFF
V: TRBV6-2/TRBV6-3
size: once
J: TRBJ2-2
D: TRBD2

DNA: TGTGCCAGCAGGACGAATTTAGCGGGGGGCTACGAGCAGTACTTC
CDR3: CASRTNLAGGYEQYF
V: TRBV2
size: NA
J: TRBJ2-7
D: TRBD2

DNA: TGTGCCAGCAGCTTGGAAGGGACAGTCTCTGGAAACACCATATATTTT
CDR3: CASSLEGTVSGNTIYF
V: TRBV5-8
size: once
J: TRBJ1-3
D: TRBD1

DNA: TGTGCCAGCAGCTTAGACCGTTCCTACGAGCAGTACTTC
CDR3: CASSLDRSYEQYF
V: TRBV11-2
size: NA
J: TRBJ2-7
D: NA

DNA: TGTGCCAGCAGCTTAGGGGCAGGGGTTGTTGAAAAACTGTTTTTT
CDR3: CASSLGAGVVEKLFF
V: TRBV7-9
size: NA
J: TRBJ1-4
D: NA

DNA: TGTGCCAGCCGGGACAGGGCTAATAATGAAAAACTGTTTTTT
CDR3: CASRDRANNEKLFF
V: TRBV6-6
size: NA
J: TRBJ1-4
D: TRBD1

DNA: TGTGCCAGCAGCCCAATTGAATATAGCGGGGGGTCTGGTGAGCAGTTCTTC
CDR3: CASSPIEYSGGSGEQFF
V: TRBV27
size: few
J: TRBJ2-1
D: TRBD2

DNA: TGTGCCAGCACCTCGGGGTCCTACGAGCAGTACTTC
CDR3: CASTSGSYEQYF
V: TRBV7-8
size: NA
J: TRBJ2-7
D: NA

DNA: TGTGCCAGCAGAACCACAGGGGGCCTTAATTCACCCCTCCACTTT
CDR3: CASRTTGGLNSPLHF
V: TRBV27
size: few
J: TRBJ1-6
D: TRBD1

DNA: TGTGCCAGCAGCCAATGGGACAGGGGCAATTCACCCCTCCACTTT
CDR3: CASSQWDRGNSPLHF
V: TRBV16
size: NA
J: TRBJ1-6
D: TRBD1

DNA: TGTGCCAGCAGCTTAGAGTCTTCTTCACCCCTCCACTTT
CDR3: CASSLESSSPLHF
V: TRBV11-3
size: NA
J: TRBJ1-6
D: NA

DNA: TGTGCCAGCAGCGTAACGGGGGGAGCTGGAGGCTACACCTTC
CDR3: CASSVTGGAGGYTF
V: TRBV9
size: NA
J: TRBJ1-2
D: NA

DNA: TGTGCCAGCAGCCCCGGACAGGGGGCAGATGAGCAGTACTTC
CDR3: CASSPGQGADEQYF
V: TRBV11-3
size: NA
J: TRBJ2-7
D: TRBD1

DNA: TGTGCCAGCAGTGATAGGGGGCCGAACACAGATACGCAGTATTTT
CDR3: CASSDRGPNTDTQYF
V: TRBV2
size: NA
J: TRBJ2-3
D: TRBD1

DNA: TGTGCCAGCAGCATAAAGGGACAGGGGGCGGACAATGAGCAGTTCTTC
CDR3: CASSIKGQGADNEQFF
V: TRBV9
size: NA
J: TRBJ2-1
D: TRBD1

DNA: TGTGCCAGCAGTTTCCGGGGAGGTGAAGCTTTCTTT
CDR3: CASSFRGGEAFF
V: TRBV27
size: NA
J: TRBJ1-1
D: NA

DNA: TGTGCCAGCAGCTTATTTGGCCCAGGGGAGAATTCACCCCTCCACTTT
CDR3: CASSLFGPGENSPLHF
V: TRBV7-9
size: NA
J: TRBJ1-6
D: NA

DNA: TGTGCCAGCATGCAAGGTGGCGGTTCAACAGATACGCAGTATTTT
CDR3: CASMQGGGSTDTQYF
V: TRBV2
size: NA
J: TRBJ2-3
D: NA

DNA: TGTGCCAGCAGCCCCGCTAGCCTCTTCTCTGGAAACACCATATATTTT
CDR3: CASSPASLFSGNTIYF
V: TRBV7-9
size: NA
J: TRBJ1-3
D: NA

DNA: TGTGCCAGCAGCTTCCCGGGGGAAAGCAATCAGCCCCAGCATTTT
CDR3: CASSFPGESNQPQHF
V: TRBV7-9
size: NA
J: TRBJ1-5
D: NA

DNA: TGCAGCGTTGGTCAGCGAATTGAAGCTTTCTTT
CDR3: CSVGQRIEAFF
V: TRBV29-1
size: NA
J: TRBJ1-1
D: NA

DNA: TGTGCCAGTAGTATCTTAGTCCCTGGGGCCAACGTCCTGACTTTC
CDR3: CASSILVPGANVLTF
V: TRBV19
size: few
J: TRBJ2-6
D: NA

DNA: TGCGCCAGCAGCTTGGGAGGTAGTAGCACAGATACGCAGTATTTT
CDR3: CASSLGGSSTDTQYF
V: TRBV5-1
size: once
J: TRBJ2-3
D: NA

DNA: TGTGCCAGCAGTTCTCGACAGGGGGGTTACAATGAGCAGTTCTTC
CDR3: CASSSRQGGYNEQFF
V: TRBV28
size: once
J: TRBJ2-1
D: TRBD1

DNA: TGTGCCAGCAGTGCCGGACTAGCCCTCAGCACAGATACGCAGTATTTT
CDR3: CASSAGLALSTDTQYF
V: TRBV25-1
size: NA
J: TRBJ2-3
D: TRBD2

DNA: TGTGCCAGCAGTCCACGGGGACACCCAGAGCAGTTCTTC
CDR3: CASSPRGHPEQFF
V: TRBV28
size: NA
J: TRBJ2-1
D: NA

DNA: TGTGCCAGCAGCCCGTCGGCAGGGGTAGATTATGGCTACACCTTC
CDR3: CASSPSAGVDYGYTF
V: TRBV5-5
size: once
J: TRBJ1-2
D: NA

DNA: TGTGCCAGCAGCGTAGAGGAGCCTTGGGGGCTAGTCAACTATGGCTACACCTTC
CDR3: CASSVEEPWGLVNYGYTF
V: TRBV9
size: few
J: TRBJ1-2
D: NA

DNA: TGTGCCACCAGTGAAGGACAGGGCGGTGAAAAACTGTTTTTT
CDR3: CATSEGQGGEKLFF
V: TRBV24-1
size: once
J: TRBJ1-4
D: TRBD1

DNA: TGTGCTAGTGGTTTGGTACTGACAGATCTCATGAACACTGAAGCTTTCTTT
CDR3: CASGLVLTDLMNTEAFF
V: TRBV12-5
size: NA
J: TRBJ1-1
D: NA

DNA: TGTGCCAGCAGAAAGGAGGGGGGGACTACCTACGAGCAGTACTTC
CDR3: CASRKEGGTTYEQYF
V: TRBV6-4
size: NA
J: TRBJ2-7
D: NA

DNA: TGTGCCAGCAGTGAAGGCACTGTCTATGGCTACACCTTC
CDR3: CASSEGTVYGYTF
V: TRBV6-1
size: NA
J: TRBJ1-2
D: NA

DNA: TGTGCCAGCAGCGCCAGACAGGGCCTCCAAGAGACCCAGTACTTC
CDR3: CASSARQGLQETQYF
V: TRBV9
size: NA
J: TRBJ2-5
D: TRBD1

DNA: TGTGCCAGCAGCTTGGGACAGGCCTCCTACGAGCAGTACTTC
CDR3: CASSLGQASYEQYF
V: TRBV5-6
size: NA
J: TRBJ2-7
D: NA

DNA: TGTGCCAGCAGTTTATTGATGCCGACAGGTCTGAATGAAAAACTGTTTTTT
CDR3: CASSLLMPTGLNEKLFF
V: TRBV27
size: NA
J: TRBJ1-4
D: NA

DNA: TGTGCCAGCAGCTTGGGACTAGCGGGGTACGAGCAGTACTTC
CDR3: CASSLGLAGYEQYF
V: TRBV7-6
size: few
J: TRBJ2-7
D: TRBD2

DNA: TGCAGCGTCTCACAGGGAGCCACTGAAGCTTTCTTT
CDR3: CSVSQGATEAFF
V: TRBV29-1
size: NA
J: TRBJ1-1
D: NA

DNA: TGTGCCAGCAGCTTAGGGCCGAGGGATCTGGCAAGTGGCTACACCTTC
CDR3: CASSLGPRDLASGYTF
V: TRBV7-2
size: NA
J: TRBJ1-2
D: NA

DNA: TGTGCCACCAGCTGGGACAGGGGGCGGAATCCTGAAGCTTTCTTT
CDR3: CATSWDRGRNPEAFF
V: TRBV15
size: NA
J: TRBJ1-1
D: TRBD1

DNA: TGCGCCAGCAGCTTCCTGGGTGGAGGGAGGGGCGACGAGCAGTACTTC
CDR3: CASSFLGGGRGDEQYF
V: TRBV5-1
size: once
J: TRBJ2-7
D: TRBD2

DNA: TGTGCCAGCAGCGTAACCCCCGGGACAGGGGCCTACGAGCAGTACTTC
CDR3: CASSVTPGTGAYEQYF
V: TRBV9
size: NA
J: TRBJ2-7
D: TRBD1

DNA: TGTGCCAGCAGGTCTAGCGTTCAGAGTCAAGAGACCCAGTACTTC
CDR3: CASRSSVQSQETQYF
V: TRBV7-3
size: NA
J: TRBJ2-5
D: NA

DNA: TGCAGCGTTGGGGCAGGGATGGGTCAGCCCCAGCATTTT
CDR3: CSVGAGMGQPQHF
V: TRBV29-1
size: NA
J: TRBJ1-5
D: NA

DNA: TGTGCCAGCCCCCCGCCGGGACAGATAAACACTGAAGCTTTCTTT
CDR3: CASPPPGQINTEAFF
V: TRBV18
size: NA
J: TRBJ1-1
D: TRBD1

DNA: TGTGCCAGCAGCTTAGCGTCAGTTGAAAAACTGTTTTTT
CDR3: CASSLASVEKLFF
V: TRBV7-9
size: once
J: TRBJ1-4
D: NA

DNA: TGTGCCAGCCGCCCCGGGACAGCTAATTCACCCCTCCACTTT
CDR3: CASRPGTANSPLHF
V: TRBV19
size: few
J: TRBJ1-6
D: TRBD1

DNA: TGTGCCAGTGCCAGGGAGGCCGGGGAGCTGTTTTTT
CDR3: CASAREAGELFF
V: TRBV6-5
size: NA
J: TRBJ2-2
D: NA

DNA: TGTGCCAGTAGTAGCGGAGGTCAAGAGACCCAGTACTTC
CDR3: CASSSGGQETQYF
V: TRBV19
size: NA
J: TRBJ2-5
D: NA